Shown below are 21 T cell receptor beta chains from a single sample sequenced in a study of blood T cell repertoires in COVID-19. The repertoire was sequenced with immunoSEQ multiplex PCR; TCRdb's copy has only in-frame clones and lacks some. The sample shows under 250,000 clones, roughly 82% of them seen only once. Sample: peripheral blood. Source of these receptors: a woman between 65 and 79 years old with acute or convalescent COVID-19.

In this sample, this clone turned up once. The chain has TRBV9 and TRBJ1-3, with 10 nucleotides matching TRBD1. The CDR3 spans 17 residues. Per germline, CDR1 SGDLS and CDR2 YYNGEE. Trimming cost V 3 bases and J 3 bases; bases outside gene matches: 9. In nucleotides, the CDR3 is TGTGCCAGCAGCGCGGGAAGACAGGGGGCTGTTGGAAACACCATATATTTT. Translation gives CASSAGRQGAVGNTIYF.

This clone was counted a few times. In nucleotides, the CDR3 is TGTGCCAGCAGCCAAGATCGGCTCTATCGGGATCAGCCCCAGCATTTT. Translated, it gives CASSQDRLYRDQPQHF. The chain is built from TRBV3-1 (or the pseudogene TRBV3-2) and TRBJ1-5; D remains unclear. Germline values: CDR1 LGHDT, CDR2 YNNKEL (reference sequence). V lost 0 bases, J lost 5 bases, and 14 bases lay in between. The length of the CDR3 is 16 residues.

The chain carries TRBV6-5 and TRBJ1-2; D remains ambiguous. Trimming stripped 2 bases from V and 4 bases from J, with 8 bases between. This CDR3 region has 13 residues. From germline, CDR1 is MNHEY and CDR2 SVGAGI. CDR3 nucleotides: TGTGCCAGCAGTTACCAGTTCAGCTATGGCTACACCTTC. This sequence encodes CASSYQFSYGYTF.

The gene calls are TRBV6-5 and TRBJ1-4; D is ambiguous. The V gene lost 9 bases and the J gene lost 7 bases, with 15 bases spanning the gap. The CDR3 covers 13 residues. Per germline, CDR1 MNHEY and CDR2 SVGAGI. CDR3 in DNA: TGTGCCAGTTCGGAGGCAGGACTTGAAAAACTGTTTTTT. Protein: CASSEAGLEKLFF.

This clone was seen repeatedly, ten times or more. The chain has TRBV28 and TRBJ1-5, with D uncertain. The germline gives CDR1 MDHEN, CDR2 SYDVKM. The V end was cut by 5 bases, the J end by 3 bases, with 5 bases between. The CDR3 totals 12 residues. The chain's CDR3 is CASSDNNQPQHF. CDR3 nucleotide sequence: TGTGCCAGCAGTGACAACAATCAGCCCCAGCATTTT.

V usage is TRBV4-3 and J usage is TRBJ1-6; 8 nucleotides agree with TRBD1. The V and J ends lost 3 bases and 0 bases, in that order; junction bases with no gene match: 10. This CDR3 is 19 amino acids long. CDR1 and CDR2 from the germline V gene are LGHNA and YSLEER. CDR3 DNA: TGCGCCAGCAGCCAGGACTACAACAGGGGGAGCTCCTATAATTCACCCCTCCACTTT. Translation gives CASSQDYNRGSSYNSPLHF.

The chain links TRBV2 to TRBJ1-6, with TRBD1 identical over 10 bases. The CDR3 spans 15 residues. From germline, CDR1 is SNHLY and CDR2 FYNNEI. The junction had 4 bases not matched to a gene; V was cut back by 5 bases and J by 6 bases. The chain's CDR3 is CASSRTGGGNSPLHF. CDR3 bases: TGTGCCAGCAGTCGGACAGGGGGGGGTAATTCACCCCTCCACTTT. Together with reference TRBV2 and TRBJ1-6, the CDR3 gives the full variable domain: EPEVTQTPSHQVTQMGQEVILRCVPISNHLYFYWYRQILGQKVEFLVSFYNNEISEKSEIFDDQFSVERPDGSNFTLKIRSTKLEDSAMYFCASSRTGGGNSPLHFGNGTRLTVT.

The rearrangement joins TRBV6-1 to TRBJ2-1; TRBD1 agrees at 8 bases. This CDR3 has 15 residues. From germline, CDR1 is MNHNS and CDR2 SASEGT. The V segment lost 2 bases and the J segment 5 bases; nucleotides outside the gene matches: 5. This chain's CDR3 is CASSEMDRVHNEQFF. In DNA form, the CDR3 reads TGTGCCAGCAGTGAAATGGACAGGGTCCACAATGAGCAGTTCTTC.

The rearrangement joins TRBV30 to TRBJ2-5; D is perhaps TRBD1 (6 bases). Germline V gene data show CDR1 as GTSNPN and CDR2 as SVGIG (reference sequence). CDR3 size: 15 residues. V was trimmed by 1 base and J by 2 bases, leaving 14 bases between them. The CDR3 here is CAWSAPLGQQETQYF. In DNA form, the CDR3 reads TGTGCCTGGAGTGCCCCTCTCGGACAGCAAGAGACCCAGTACTTC.

The V gene is TRBV6-2 or TRBV6-3, the J gene TRBJ1-2; TRBD1 might be the D (5 bases). V lost 0 bases, J lost 3 bases, and 14 bases lay in between. This CDR3 is built from 16 residues. CDR1 and CDR2 (germline): MNHEY, SVGEGT. In DNA, the CDR3 is TGTGCCAGCAGTTACTCGAAAGTCGGAGGGGACTATGGCTACACCTTC. Amino acid sequence: CASSYSKVGGDYGYTF.

The rearrangement links TRBV7-6 to TRBJ1-5; TRBD1 matches 8 bases. The CDR3 totals 17 residues. V shed 2 bases and J 2 bases; nucleotides not matched to a gene: 8. The germline gives CDR1 SGHVS, CDR2 FNYEAQ. CDR3 loop: CASSLSAGGYRNQPQHF. As DNA, the CDR3 is TGTGCCAGCAGCTTATCCGCAGGGGGCTATCGCAATCAGCCCCAGCATTTT.

This clone has a count of ten or more. The chain is built from TRBV29-1 and TRBJ1-5, with D maybe TRBD1 (6 bases). Trimming stripped 6 bases from V and 1 base from J, with 10 bases between. This CDR3 has 13 amino acids. CDR1 and CDR2 (germline): SQVTM, ANQGSEA. Written as DNA, the CDR3 is TGCAGCGTACAGGGTATGAGCAATCAGCCCCAGCATTTT. As protein: CSVQGMSNQPQHF. Drawing the rest from reference TRBV29-1 and TRBJ1-5, the complete variable domain is SAVISQKPSRDICQRGTSLTIQCQVDSQVTMMFWYRQQPGQSLTLIATANQGSEATYESGFVIDKFPISRPNLTFSTLTVSNMSPEDSSIYLCSVQGMSNQPQHFGDGTRLSIL.

This clone was observed a single time. The chain couples TRBV19 to TRBJ2-1; D might be TRBD2 (7 bases). Germline assignment: CDR1 LNHDA and CDR2 SQIVND (reference sequence). The CDR3 has 14 residues. Trimming left V 5 bases short and J 7 bases short, with 15 bases between. CDR3 bases: TGTGCCAGTAGTCAGTGGGGGGGCCGGAATGAGCAGTTCTTC. Protein product: CASSQWGGRNEQFF.

The chain has TRBV30 and TRBJ2-7; the D gene is possibly TRBD2 (5 bases). Germline CDR1 reads GTSNPN; CDR2 reads SVGIG (reference sequence). V lost 3 bases and J 4 bases, leaving 10 bases between the germline ends. CDR3 size: 12 residues. The chain's CDR3 is CAWRASGYEQYF. The CDR3 DNA reads TGTGCCTGGAGAGCATCGGGGTACGAGCAGTACTTC.

The CDR3 bases are TGCGCCAGCAGCCAAGATGTTTGGACAGATGGCTACACCTTC. It codes for CASSQDVWTDGYTF. The chain is built from TRBV4-1 and TRBJ1-2; maybe TRBD1 (6 bases). Deletions cut 0 bases from V and 6 bases from J, with 11 bases between. The CDR3 sequence is 14 residues long. Germline lookup yields CDR1 MGHRA and CDR2 YSYEKL.

The chain links TRBV7-9 to TRBJ2-4; 10 bases align to TRBD1. The germline gives CDR1 SEHNR, CDR2 FQNEAQ (reference sequence). V lost 3 bases and J lost 6; bases outside the gene matches: 2. The CDR3 is made up of 14 amino acids. CDR3: CASSLTGGANIQYF. CDR3 sequence (DNA): TGTGCCAGCAGCTTGACAGGGGGCGCAAACATTCAGTACTTC.

This sequence joins TRBV27 and TRBJ1-2; tentatively, D is TRBD1 (6 bases). Germline values: CDR1 MNHEY, CDR2 SMNVEV (reference sequence). Trimming left V 5 bases short and J 6 bases short, with 19 bases between. This CDR3 has 15 amino acids. CDR3 coding DNA: TGTGCCAGCAGTCCCCTGTTGCAGGGGTCGGATGGCTACACCTTC. Its translation is CASSPLLQGSDGYTF.

The chain has TRBV6-5 and TRBJ1-6; D might be TRBD1 (6 bases). This CDR3 has 14 residues. V lost 6 bases, J lost 4 bases, and 10 bases lay in between. Germline V gene lookup returns CDR1 MNHEY and CDR2 SVGAGI. CDR3 bases: TGTGCCAGCAGAAGGGGACATTATAATTCACCCCTCCACTTT. It encodes CASRRGHYNSPLHF.

This sequence joins TRBV30 and TRBJ1-4; the D is unclear. The germline CDR1 and CDR2 sequences are GTSNPN and SVGIG (reference sequence). V was shortened by 5 bases and J by 0 bases, with 10 bases between the two germline ends. The CDR3 sequence is 14 residues long. The CDR3 DNA reads as TGTGCCTGGCATCCGGGGACAACTAATGAAAAACTGTTTTTT. Protein sequence: CAWHPGTTNEKLFF.

The chain combines TRBV28 with TRBJ1-2; TRBD1 matches at 9 bases. Losses at the gene ends were 5 bases for V and 8 bases for J; bases not matched to a gene: 9. The CDR3 loop spans 14 amino acids. The germline CDR1 and CDR2 sequences are MDHEN and SYDVKM. In DNA, the CDR3 is TGTGCCAGCAGTATCACAGGGGGCCGGAAGGGCTACACCTTC. Residues: CASSITGGRKGYTF.

This chain connects TRBV24-1 to TRBJ2-5; 7 bases map to TRBD1. Trimming took 4 bases from V and 1 from J; bases not matched to a gene: 2. The CDR3 loop spans 14 amino acids. In germline, CDR1 is KGHDR, CDR2 SFDVKD. The CDR3 sequence: CATSDRDSQETQYF. CDR3 nucleotides: TGTGCCACCAGTGACCGGGACAGCCAAGAGACCCAGTACTTC.